This TCR beta chain was identified during a study of vaccination effects on CD4 cells after COVID-19. As to this clone: Its specificity is unknown.

TCRdb's table, derived via immunoSEQ multiplex PCR, lists solely in-frame clones and lacks some. The sample gives around 30,000 clones, more than 60% of which show up once; about 10% is in the top ten. Study results and limitations: Marked clonal contraction of both clone types appeared late after vaccination.

The CDR3 is 14 residues long. Germline V lookup: CDR1 ENHRY, CDR2 SYGVKD. Trimming cost V 0 bases and J 3 bases, with 8 bases left between them. Antigen-specific CD4+ T cell clonotypes were called by their expansion after viral peptide-pool culture in ViraFEST. On roughly day 10 of culture, CD4+ T cells were separated out. Participants completed two doses of the BNT162b2 or mRNA-1273 vaccine. Nucleocapsid antibodies stayed negative before and after vaccination, showing no earlier SARS-CoV-2 infection. A half-medium replacement with IL-2 medium was carried out on days 3 and 7. This chain connects TRBV10-3 to TRBJ2-5; D possibly corresponds to TRBD1 (5 bases). The receptor was isolated from a human donor who received a COVID-19 vaccine. The sample consisted of CD4+ T cells from PBMCs cultured with HCoV-NL63 spike peptides, taken after COVID-19 vaccination. The CDR3 spells CAISESGQEETQYF. DNA for the CDR3: TGTGCCATCAGTGAGTCCGGACAAGAAGAGACCCAGTACTTC.